These 14 T cell receptor beta chains came from one sample sequenced in a study of T cell responses to AZD1222 COVID-19 vaccine. Method: immunoSEQ multiplex PCR; TCRdb's copy keeps in-frame clones and lacks some. The repertoire holds more than 85,000 clones, approximately 90% seen once, with more than 14% in the top ten. The sample consisted of peripheral blood, taken 28 days after the second AZD1222 dose. These receptors came from an adult who received the AZD1222 COVID-19 vaccine.

The V gene is TRBV5-6, the J gene TRBJ1-3; D unclear. Looked up from germline, CDR1 is SGHDT and CDR2 is YYEEEE. This CDR3 region has 14 residues. V gave up 3 bases and J gave up 1 base, with 8 bases separating them. CDR3 region: CASSSPSSGNTIYF. Here the CDR3 DNA reads TGTGCCAGCAGCTCCCCGAGTTCTGGAAACACCATATATTTT. The whole variable domain, filled in from reference TRBV5-6 and TRBJ1-3, reads DAGVTQSPTHLIKTRGQQVTLRCSPKSGHDTVSWYQQALGQGPQFIFQYYEEEERQRGNFPDRFSGHQFPNYSSELNVNALLLGDSALYLCASSSPSSGNTIYFGEGSWLTVV.

J is TRBJ1-5 and V is TRBV5-1, with 7 bases lining up with TRBD1. Trimming cost V 2 bases and J 5 bases; bases outside gene matches: 7. The germline V gene has CDR1 SGHRS and CDR2 YFSETQ. This CDR3 contains 15 residues. CDR3 amino acids: CASSLTGEIYQPQHF. The DNA of the CDR3 is TGCGCCAGCAGCTTAACAGGGGAGATTTATCAGCCCCAGCATTTT.

The chain carries TRBV5-1 and TRBJ2-3; 11 bases are shared with TRBD2. CDR1 is SGHRS and CDR2 is YFSETQ in the germline V gene. The CDR3 has 18 amino acids. Trimming at V came to 4 bases and at J to 2 bases, leaving 12 bases not matched to a gene. The CDR3 nucleotides are TGCGCCAGCAGCCAATCGAGAAAGACTAGCGGGAACACAGATACGCAGTATTTT. Translating gives CASSQSRKTSGNTDTQYF.

The gene calls are TRBV24-1 and TRBJ1-5, with D unresolved. The CDR3 is 16 amino acids. The ends were cut back, 6 bases at V and 4 bases at J, with 18 bases in the middle. The germline V gene has CDR1 KGHDR and CDR2 SFDVKD. This chain's CDR3 is CATSPGSLSLNQPQHF. In DNA, the CDR3 is TGTGCCACCAGTCCCGGATCCCTGTCCCTAAATCAGCCCCAGCATTTT.

This chain uses TRBV27 with TRBJ1-6, with TRBD1 matching 7 bases. After removal of 6 bases from V and 8 bases from J, the junction contained 10 bases not matched to a gene. Germline lookup yields CDR1 MNHEY and CDR2 SMNVEV (reference sequence). The CDR3 covers 15 residues. CDR3 sequence (DNA): TGTGCCAGCAGCCGAGACAGGGTTCGGGATTCACCCCTCCACTTT. Protein: CASSRDRVRDSPLHF.

The V gene is TRBV30, the J gene TRBJ2-1, with D uncertain. From germline, CDR1 is GTSNPN and CDR2 SVGIG (reference sequence). The CDR3 runs 15 residues. V dropped 2 bases and J dropped 5 bases, with 16 bases sitting between them. The CDR3 bases are TGTGCCTGGAGTCGTTTGGGGTATACGCACAATGAGCAGTTCTTC. It encodes CAWSRLGYTHNEQFF. Combining the CDR3 with reference TRBV30 and TRBJ2-1 gives the whole variable domain SQTIHQWPATLVQPVGSPLSLECTVEGTSNPNLYWYRQAAGRGLQLLFYSVGIGQISSEVPQNLSASRPQDRQFILSSKKLLLSDSGFYLCAWSRLGYTHNEQFFGPGTRLTVL.

J is TRBJ2-5 and V is TRBV7-2, with D unclear. CDR1 is SGHTA, CDR2 FQGNSA, per germline. The CDR3 is 11 residues long. V lost 5 bases and J 1 base, leaving 2 bases between the germline ends. The CDR3 DNA reads as TGTGCCAGCAGCGGCCAAGAGACCCAGTACTTC. Residues: CASSGQETQYF.

The rearrangement joins TRBV27 to TRBJ1-2; D is undetermined. The CDR3 spans 13 residues. CDR1 and CDR2 from the germline V gene are MNHEY and SMNVEV (reference sequence). Trimming cost V 2 bases and J 2 bases, with 6 bases left between them. The CDR3, as DNA: TGTGCCAGCAGTTTAGGCAGGAACTATGGCTACACCTTC. Translating it yields CASSLGRNYGYTF.

This chain joins TRBV4-2 and TRBJ2-3; D is tentatively TRBD1 or TRBD2 (6 bases each). Germline CDR1 and CDR2: LGHNA and YNFKEQ. The CDR3 consists of 14 residues. Trimming pared 9 bases from V and 2 bases from J, leaving 15 bases between. CDR3 residues: CASTGGRFTDTQYF. CDR3 bases: TGTGCCAGTACCGGGGGCCGATTCACAGATACGCAGTATTTT.

The chain has TRBV10-2 and TRBJ2-3, with D unresolved. This CDR3 region has 11 residues. Germline CDR1 WSHSY, CDR2 SAAADI. The germline V and J ends were trimmed by 8 bases and 7 bases, with 10 bases remaining between them. CDR3 DNA: TGCGCCAGCCGCGAAGGGTATACGCAGTATTTT. Protein: CASREGYTQYF.

The V call is TRBV3-1 (or the pseudogene TRBV3-2), the J call TRBJ1-1; D call uncertain. The CDR3 runs to 11 residues. Per germline, CDR1 LGHDT and CDR2 YNNKEL (reference sequence). Trimming pared 3 bases from V and 8 bases from J, leaving 7 bases between. The chain's CDR3 is CASSHLHEAFF. CDR3 DNA sequence: TGTGCCAGCAGCCACTTACACGAAGCTTTCTTT.

This chain links TRBV6-4 with TRBJ2-3; 7 bases match TRBD1. Germline V gene sequence: CDR1 MRHNA, CDR2 SNTAGT. CDR3 length equals 16 residues. Trimming cost V 3 bases and J 7 bases; bases outside gene matches: 13. Here the CDR3 DNA reads TGTGCCAGCAGTGAGGTTAATGGACAGGCCCCCCATACGCAGTATTTT. As protein: CASSEVNGQAPHTQYF.

This chain uses TRBV29-1 with TRBJ1-2; D is possibly TRBD1 (6 bases). The V and J ends lost 6 bases and 2 bases respectively, with 16 bases between them. This CDR3 is built from 14 residues. CDR1 SQVTM and CDR2 ANQGSEA come from the germline V gene. The CDR3 reads CSVQPWQGNYGYTF. CDR3 in DNA: TGCAGCGTGCAGCCGTGGCAGGGGAACTATGGCTACACCTTC.

The rearrangement links TRBV9 to TRBJ2-7; 8 nucleotides agree with TRBD1. This CDR3 is built from 13 residues. The trim removed 4 bases at V and 5 bases at J, leaving 5 bases unmatched. CDR1 is SGDLS and CDR2 is YYNGEE in the germline V gene. For the CDR3, the DNA is TGTGCCAGCAGCTCACAGGGGGAGGACGAGCAGTACTTC. Residues: CASSSQGEDEQYF.